Below, one T cell receptor (beta chain) is given with its context. Its binding antigen is unknown. No per-base quality is available; no much larger clone lies one base away. In the prospective study, participants were about 18 to 90 years old, resided in about 25 geographic areas of the United States, and were enrolled through a virtual design. In the prospective study, cohorts were assigned on the basis of participant-reported clinical history obtained from a screening survey and a study questionnaire. ImmuneRACE Cohort 3 recovered participants were defined by two consecutive negative NP/OP PCR tests, healthcare professional clearance, or symptom resolution. In the prospective study, whole blood, serum and a nasopharyngeal or oropharyngeal swab were collected from each participant by mobile phlebotomists. Prospective study participants could optionally give additional blood draws and questionnaires over an approximately 2-month period. Prospective study blood samples were shipped either frozen or at room temperature before DNA extraction.

The immunoSEQ Assay, a bias-controlled multiplex PCR, was used to amplify TCRbeta CDR3 regions from genomic DNA. The paper's data handling went like this. The number of nucleated cells in each sample was estimated from the amplification of reference gene primers within the assay. To quantify the absolute abundance of each unique TCRbeta CDR3 rearrangement, sequence reads were collapsed and filtered. For each sample, productive Simpson clonality was calculated as the square root of Simpson's diversity index across productive rearrangements. Entries here come from immuneACCESS through TCRdb and include only in-frame sequences with V and J called. Some clones fail to appear in such tables; in the studies checked, an unresolved V gene covers under half of the shortfall, and the cause of the remainder is unknown. Clone size and the V and J calls come from that table; the DNA yielded D and trimming. For this sample the table gives fewer than 350,000 clones, of which around nine tenths were detected only once. Of the sample, about 6.1% falls within the top ten clones.

The data belong to a study of blood T cell repertoires in COVID-19 (dated by TCRdb to about 2020). For the study in its entirety: Samples covering the acute and convalescent phases of COVID-19 were provided by collaborators in the United States, Italy and Spain. The prospective study material was composed of cDNA or gDNA derived from T cells, B-cell-depleted T cells, or PBMCs. Sample metadata almost always included a de-identified subject ID, COVID-19 status, age in years and sex. Where available, HLA class I and class II types were obtained from metadata supplied by the sample provider rather than from assay-based typing. A freely available public database, intended as a resource for researchers studying the immune response to SARS-CoV-2, is where the repertoires were released. Samples were obtained from the ongoing ImmuneRACE study (first 160 participants) and from some 1,200 subjects provided by 6 global collaborators. The dataset comprised deeply sampled blood TCRbeta repertoires from subjects exposed to, actively infected with, or recovered from COVID-19.

Summary of the overall study and its limitations: The amount of clinical and demographic metadata varied by source and participant and was provided uncurated.

V and J are truncated by 2 bases and 7 bases respectively, leaving an intervening sequence of 26 bases. The CDR3 contains 17 residues, cysteine and phenylalanine counted. Only CDR3 DNA remains: 51 bases, in frame from the first base. CDR1 GTSNPN and CDR2 SVGIG are derived from the germline V gene (reference sequence). The sequence links TRBV30 to TRBJ1-1; TRBD1 is a weak D gene call, 5 bases matching. The source is a woman between 40 and 55 years old who had recovered from COVID-19. Sequences were obtained from PBMCs or T cells enriched from blood (not recorded which). The CDR3 amino acid sequence is: CAWSPPRGMLNKDEAFF. In nucleotides, the sequence is TGTGCCTGGAGTCCCCCCCGGGGGATGCTGAACAAGGATGAAGCTTTCTTT.